These 9 T cell receptor beta chains were sequenced from one sample in a study of response to subunit inactivated influenza vaccine. Each CDR3 protein is one row after TCRdb ran MiXCR on the RT-PCR reads. This table holds roughly 170,000 distinct CDR3 sequences, around 9% found once. The source material was non-naive T cells sorted from PBMCs, sampled on the day of vaccination. The origin of the receptors is a man in his fifties who received an inactivated influenza vaccine.

CDR3 DNA: TGTGCCAGCTCACCAGTGAGCGGGAGGGCCGGGGAGACCCAGTACTTC. It specifies CASSPVSGRAGETQYF. The gene calls are TRBV18 and TRBJ2-5, with 10 bases identical to TRBD2. The junction had 8 bases not matched to a gene; V was cut back by 2 bases and J by 5 bases. The CDR3 spans 16 residues. Germline-derived CDR1 and CDR2 are KGHSH and LQKENI.

In its sample, this clonotype was seen many times. The V and J genes are TRBV5-1 and TRBJ2-1; no clear D. V was clipped by 5 bases and J by 6 bases, with 18 bases between them. CDR1 and CDR2 from the germline V gene are SGHRS and YFSETQ. This CDR3 comprises 15 residues. CDR3 amino acids: CASSSTSTFGNEQFF. The CDR3 region has the DNA TGCGCCAGCAGTTCGACCTCTACCTTTGGCAATGAGCAGTTCTTC.

This clonotype was detected ten times or more. This chain links TRBV28 with TRBJ2-5; D is undetermined. The CDR3 consists of 15 residues. Per the germline V gene, CDR1 is MDHEN and CDR2 is SYDVKM. Trimming took off 3 bases at V and 7 bases at J, with 18 bases between the two ends. In DNA, the CDR3 is TGTGCCAGCAGTTTCAGTGATCGGGCCTATGGGACCCAGTACTTC. Its translation: CASSFSDRAYGTQYF.

This clonotype has at least ten counts. The chain couples TRBV6-5 to TRBJ2-7; 10 positions agree with TRBD1. V shed 2 bases, J shed 3 bases, and the junction held 13 bases outside the gene matches. The CDR3 spans 18 residues. Germline-derived CDR1 and CDR2 are MNHEY and SVGAGI. Written as DNA, the CDR3 is TGTGCCAGCAGTTACACCCCGATCGGACAGGGGGTGGGCTACGAGCAGTACTTC. It encodes CASSYTPIGQGVGYEQYF.

V is TRBV7-3 and J is TRBJ2-5, with 7 nucleotides matching TRBD2. CDR1 and CDR2 (germline): SGHTA, FQGTGA. J was trimmed by 4 bases and V by 4 bases; bases with no gene match: 3. This CDR3 has 13 amino acids. CDR3 sequence (DNA): TGTGCCAGCAGCTCGACTAGCTCAGAGACCCAGTACTTC. Its translation: CASSSTSSETQYF.

V gene TRBV24-1 combines with J gene TRBJ2-5; D not resolved. The V end was cut by 5 bases, the J end by 4 bases, with 7 bases between. Germline CDR1 KGHDR, CDR2 SFDVKD. The CDR3 extends over 12 amino acids. DNA of the CDR3: TGTGCCACCAGTGGGCCGGGAGAGACCCAGTACTTC. Encoded protein: CATSGPGETQYF.

Points on this clonotype: A read error may produce the germline difference seen at one junction end. The rearrangement joins TRBV3-1 to TRBJ2-5; 10 bases are a match to TRBD1. The germline CDR1 and CDR2 sequences are LGHDT and YNNKEL (reference sequence). The CDR3 totals 14 residues. This chain's CDR3 is CASSKSAGTGALNF. In DNA form, the CDR3 reads TGTGCCAGCAGCAAATCGGCCGGGACAGGGGCTCTGAACTTC.

In this sample, this clonotype turned up a few times. The chain combines TRBV4-1 with TRBJ2-4; TRBD1 is a possible D gene (5 bases). The CDR3 is made up of 15 amino acids. Per germline, CDR1 MGHRA and CDR2 YSYEKL. Trimming removed 1 base from V and 5 bases from J, with 12 bases in between. Here the CDR3 DNA reads TGCGCCAGCAGCCAAGTTAGCAGGGTCGAAAACATTCAGTACTTC. Its protein is CASSQVSRVENIQYF.

This clonotype was observed a few times. The chain combines TRBV25-1 with TRBJ2-7; 9 bases match TRBD2. This CDR3 has 15 amino acids. The V and J ends lost 8 bases and 1 base, in that order; junction bases with no gene match: 9. From germline, CDR1 is MGHDK and CDR2 SYGVNS. The CDR3 coding sequence is TGTGCCAGCTCCGACCTAGCGGGAATATCCTACGAGCAGTACTTC. Residues: CASSDLAGISYEQYF.